Here is one T cell receptor (beta chain) with its context. Its antigen remains unidentified. The source of the sample is a study of T cell responses to AZD1222 COVID-19 vaccine. Overall study results and limits: Donor demographics were predominantly white British with a female majority; clonal diversity may be underestimated. The study identified only five or six AZD1222 recipients as seropositive at baseline. Receipt of two AZD1222 doses was followed by a rise in Spike-specific TCR breadth and depth.

Assay: immunoSEQ multiplex PCR; the TCRdb copy retains only in-frame clones and omits some. In the table there are approximately 100,000 clones, about 87% of which are singletons. The CDR3 is 14 amino acids. V was cut by 7 bases and J by 0 bases, with 12 bases left in between. Germline-derived CDR1 and CDR2 are MGHDK and SYGVNS. This clonotype was sampled from an adult in good health. The sample was peripheral blood, taken on day 0 of AZD1222 vaccination. The V and J genes are TRBV25-1 and TRBJ1-1, with D possibly being TRBD1 (5 bases). CDR3 protein: CASIPWGMNTEAFF. The CDR3 coding sequence is TGTGCCAGCATCCCCTGGGGCATGAACACTGAAGCTTTCTTT.